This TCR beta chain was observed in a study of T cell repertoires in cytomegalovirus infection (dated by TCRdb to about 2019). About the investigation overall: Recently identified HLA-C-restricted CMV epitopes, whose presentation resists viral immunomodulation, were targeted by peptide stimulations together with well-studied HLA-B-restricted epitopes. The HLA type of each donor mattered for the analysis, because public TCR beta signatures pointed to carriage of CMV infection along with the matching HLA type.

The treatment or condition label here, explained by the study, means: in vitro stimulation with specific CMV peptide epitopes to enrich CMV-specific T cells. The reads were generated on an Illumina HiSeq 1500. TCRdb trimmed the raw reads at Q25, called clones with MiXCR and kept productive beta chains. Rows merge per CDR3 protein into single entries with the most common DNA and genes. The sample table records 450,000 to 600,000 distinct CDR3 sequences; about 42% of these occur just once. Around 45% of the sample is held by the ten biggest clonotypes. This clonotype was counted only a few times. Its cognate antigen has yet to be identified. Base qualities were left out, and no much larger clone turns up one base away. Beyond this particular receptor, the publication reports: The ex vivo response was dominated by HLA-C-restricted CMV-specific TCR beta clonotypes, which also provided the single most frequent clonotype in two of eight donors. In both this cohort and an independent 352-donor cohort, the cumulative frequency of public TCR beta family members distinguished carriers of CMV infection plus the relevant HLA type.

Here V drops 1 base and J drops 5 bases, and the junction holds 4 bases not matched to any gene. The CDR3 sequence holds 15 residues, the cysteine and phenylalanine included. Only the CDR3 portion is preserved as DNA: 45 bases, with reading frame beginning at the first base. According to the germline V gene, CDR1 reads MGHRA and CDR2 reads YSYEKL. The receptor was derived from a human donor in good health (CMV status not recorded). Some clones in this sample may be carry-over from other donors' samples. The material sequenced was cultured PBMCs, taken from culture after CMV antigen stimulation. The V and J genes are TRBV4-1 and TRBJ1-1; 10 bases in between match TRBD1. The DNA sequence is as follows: TGCGCCAGCAGCCAAGGGACAGGGGGTTATACTGAAGCTTTCTTT. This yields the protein CASSQGTGGYTEAFF.